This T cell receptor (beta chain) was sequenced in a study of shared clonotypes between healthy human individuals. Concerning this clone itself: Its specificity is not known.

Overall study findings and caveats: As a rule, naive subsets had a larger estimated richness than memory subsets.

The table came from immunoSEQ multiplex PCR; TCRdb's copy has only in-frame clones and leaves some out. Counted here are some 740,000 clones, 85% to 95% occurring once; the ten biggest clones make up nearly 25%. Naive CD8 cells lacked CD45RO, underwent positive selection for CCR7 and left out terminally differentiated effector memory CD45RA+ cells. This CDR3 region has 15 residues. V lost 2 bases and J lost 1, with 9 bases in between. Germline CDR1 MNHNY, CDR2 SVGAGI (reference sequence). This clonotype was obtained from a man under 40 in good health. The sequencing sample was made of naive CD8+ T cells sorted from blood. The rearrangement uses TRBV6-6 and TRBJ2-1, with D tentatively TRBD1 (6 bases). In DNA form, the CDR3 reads TGTGCCAGCAGTTACATTGGGACATCCTACAATGAGCAGTTCTTC. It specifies CASSYIGTSYNEQFF.